The clone carrying this T cell receptor (beta chain) appeared once. Here immunoSEQ multiplex PCR was the method, and the copy in TCRdb shows in-frame clones only, minus some. The sample yields about 81,000 clones, 88% seen once. The germline V gene has CDR1 SGHDT and CDR2 YYEEEE. The CDR3 extends over 16 amino acids. The data were taken from a study of OX40 agonist ivuxolimab in advanced cancers. Study details: With a range of about 20 to 79, age averaged about 59 years, and around 83% were male. Earlier treatment with anti-PD-1, anti-PD-L1 or anti-CTLA-4 was permitted, and roughly 40% had received some.

The receptor's source is an adult with an advanced solid tumor such as melanoma, head and neck, liver or kidney cancer. The source was CD4+ or CD8+ T cells sorted from blood, collected in a trial of the OX40 agonist ivuxolimab. The chain links TRBV5-6 to TRBJ2-5, with 9 bases lining up with TRBD1. TRBJ2-7 matches the DNA end more closely, so the J call is doubtful. The CDR3 reads CASSLGGQGRAYEQYF. In DNA, the CDR3 is TGTGCCAGCAGCTTGGGTGGACAGGGGAGGGCCTACGAGCAGTACTTC.